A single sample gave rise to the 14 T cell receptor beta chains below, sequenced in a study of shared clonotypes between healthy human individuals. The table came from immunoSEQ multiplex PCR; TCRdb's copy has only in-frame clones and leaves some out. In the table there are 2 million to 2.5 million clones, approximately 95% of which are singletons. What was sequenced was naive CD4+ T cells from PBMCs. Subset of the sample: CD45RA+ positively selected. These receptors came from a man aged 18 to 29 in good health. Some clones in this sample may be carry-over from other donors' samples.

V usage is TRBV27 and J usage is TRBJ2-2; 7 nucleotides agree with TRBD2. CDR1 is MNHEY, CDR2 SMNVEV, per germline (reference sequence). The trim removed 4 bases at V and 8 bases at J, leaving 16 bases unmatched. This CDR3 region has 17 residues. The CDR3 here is CASSSSASSGERGELFF. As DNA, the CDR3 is TGTGCCAGCAGTTCCTCTGCCTCTAGCGGCGAGAGAGGGGAGCTGTTTTTT.

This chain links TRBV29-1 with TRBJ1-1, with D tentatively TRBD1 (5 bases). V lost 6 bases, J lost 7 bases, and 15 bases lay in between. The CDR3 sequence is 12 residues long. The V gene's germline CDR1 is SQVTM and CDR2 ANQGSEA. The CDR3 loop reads CSVKGTVLEAFF. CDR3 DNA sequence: TGCAGCGTGAAAGGGACGGTACTTGAAGCTTTCTTT.

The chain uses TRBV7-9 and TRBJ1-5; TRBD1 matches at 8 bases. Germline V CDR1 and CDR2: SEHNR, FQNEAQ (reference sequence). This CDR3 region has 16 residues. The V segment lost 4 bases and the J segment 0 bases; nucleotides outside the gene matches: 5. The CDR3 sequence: CASSSDRGYSNQPQHF. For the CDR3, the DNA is TGTGCCAGCAGCTCTGACAGGGGATATAGCAATCAGCCCCAGCATTTT.

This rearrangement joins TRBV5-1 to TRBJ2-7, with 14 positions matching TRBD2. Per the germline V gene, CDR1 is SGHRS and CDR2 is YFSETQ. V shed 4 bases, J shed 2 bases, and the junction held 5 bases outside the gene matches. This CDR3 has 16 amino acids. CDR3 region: CASSVGTSGRPYEQYF. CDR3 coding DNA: TGCGCCAGCAGCGTGGGGACTAGCGGGAGACCCTACGAGCAGTACTTC.

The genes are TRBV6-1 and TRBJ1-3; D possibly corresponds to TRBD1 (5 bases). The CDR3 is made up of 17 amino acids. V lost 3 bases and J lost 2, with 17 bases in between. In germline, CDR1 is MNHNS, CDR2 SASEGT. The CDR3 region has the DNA TGTGCCAGCAGTGACCGGGACTCAAGGTCACCTGGAAACACCATATATTTT. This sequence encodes CASSDRDSRSPGNTIYF.

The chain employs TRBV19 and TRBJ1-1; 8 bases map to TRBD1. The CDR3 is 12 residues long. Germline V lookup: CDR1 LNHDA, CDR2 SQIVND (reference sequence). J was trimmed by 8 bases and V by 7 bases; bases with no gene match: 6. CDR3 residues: CASTKRTGEAFF. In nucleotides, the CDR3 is TGTGCCAGTACTAAGAGGACAGGGGAAGCTTTCTTT.

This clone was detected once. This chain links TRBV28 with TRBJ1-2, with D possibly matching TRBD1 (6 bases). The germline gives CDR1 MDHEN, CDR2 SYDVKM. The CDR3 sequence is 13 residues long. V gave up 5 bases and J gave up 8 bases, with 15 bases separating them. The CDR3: CASSPRTAWGYTF. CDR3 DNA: TGTGCCAGCAGTCCACGGACAGCTTGGGGCTACACCTTC.

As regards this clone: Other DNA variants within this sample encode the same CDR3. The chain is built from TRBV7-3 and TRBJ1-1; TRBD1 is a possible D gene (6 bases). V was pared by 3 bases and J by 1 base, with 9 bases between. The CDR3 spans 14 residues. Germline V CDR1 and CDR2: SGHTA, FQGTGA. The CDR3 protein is CASSLGASNTEAFF. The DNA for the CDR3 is TGTGCCAGCAGCTTGGGGGCCTCGAACACTGAAGCTTTCTTT.

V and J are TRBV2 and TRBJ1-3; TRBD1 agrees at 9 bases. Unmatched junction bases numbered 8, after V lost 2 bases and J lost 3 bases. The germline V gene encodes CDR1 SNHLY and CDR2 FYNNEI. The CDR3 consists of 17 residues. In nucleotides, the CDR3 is TGTGCCAGCAGTGAATTAGGGGGACAGGGTTATGGAAACACCATATATTTT. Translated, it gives CASSELGGQGYGNTIYF.

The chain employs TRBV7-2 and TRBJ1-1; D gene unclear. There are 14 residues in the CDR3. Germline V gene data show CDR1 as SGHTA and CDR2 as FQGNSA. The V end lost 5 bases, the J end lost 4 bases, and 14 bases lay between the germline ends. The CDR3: CASSPMGMSTEAFF. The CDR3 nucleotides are TGTGCCAGCAGCCCTATGGGGATGAGCACTGAAGCTTTCTTT.

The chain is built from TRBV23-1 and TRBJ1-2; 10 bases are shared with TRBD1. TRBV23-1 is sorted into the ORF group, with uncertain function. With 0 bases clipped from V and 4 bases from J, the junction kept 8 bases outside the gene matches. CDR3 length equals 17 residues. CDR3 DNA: TGCGCCAGCAGTCAATCGAGCCGACAGGGGGCCCCCTATGGCTACACCTTC. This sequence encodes CASSQSSRQGAPYGYTF.

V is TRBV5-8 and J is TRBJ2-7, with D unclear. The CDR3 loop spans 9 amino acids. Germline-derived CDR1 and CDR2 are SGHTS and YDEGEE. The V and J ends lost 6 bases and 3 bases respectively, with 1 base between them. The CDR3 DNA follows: TGTGCCAGCAACTACGAGCAGTACTTC. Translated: CASNYEQYF.

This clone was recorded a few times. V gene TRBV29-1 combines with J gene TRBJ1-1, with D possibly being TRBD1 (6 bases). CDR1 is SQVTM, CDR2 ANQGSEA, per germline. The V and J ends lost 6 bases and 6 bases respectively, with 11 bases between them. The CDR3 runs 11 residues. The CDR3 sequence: CSVGGGPEAFF. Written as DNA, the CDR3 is TGCAGCGTCGGTGGGGGCCCTGAAGCTTTCTTT.

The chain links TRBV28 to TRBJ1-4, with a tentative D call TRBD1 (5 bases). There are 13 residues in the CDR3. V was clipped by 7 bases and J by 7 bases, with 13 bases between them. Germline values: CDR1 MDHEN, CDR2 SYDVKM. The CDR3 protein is CASNGGGVEKLFF. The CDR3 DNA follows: TGTGCCAGCAATGGAGGAGGGGTTGAAAAACTGTTTTTT.